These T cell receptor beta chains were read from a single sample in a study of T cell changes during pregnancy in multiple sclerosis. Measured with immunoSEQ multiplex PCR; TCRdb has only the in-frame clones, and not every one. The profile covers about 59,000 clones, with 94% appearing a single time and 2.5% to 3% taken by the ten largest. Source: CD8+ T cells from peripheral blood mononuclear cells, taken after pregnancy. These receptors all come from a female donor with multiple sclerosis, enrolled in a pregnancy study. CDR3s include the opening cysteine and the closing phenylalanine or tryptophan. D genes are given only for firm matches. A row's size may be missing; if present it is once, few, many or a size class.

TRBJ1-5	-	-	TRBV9	TGTGCCAGCAGCGTAGACGGGGTGGAGCCCCAGCATTTT	CASSVDGVEPQHF
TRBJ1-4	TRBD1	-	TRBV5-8	TGTGCCAGCAGCTTGGTCGGGACAGGGATTGAAAAACTGTTTTTT	CASSLVGTGIEKLFF
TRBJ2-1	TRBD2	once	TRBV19	TGTGCCAGTAGTCACGGACTAGTCTCTGAGCAGTTCTTC	CASSHGLVSEQFF
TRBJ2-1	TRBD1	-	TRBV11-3	TGTGCCAGCAGCTCACGGGACAGGGTTTACAATGAGCAGTTCTTC	CASSSRDRVYNEQFF
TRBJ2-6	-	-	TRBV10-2	TGCGCCAGCACCCATGTTTATCCGGGCAACGTCCTGACTTTC	CASTHVYPGNVLTF
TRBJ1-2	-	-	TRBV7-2	TGTGCCAGCAGCTTAAGTGTGGCAGGCTGGGGCTACACCTTC	CASSLSVAGWGYTF
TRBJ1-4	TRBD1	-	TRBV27	TGTGCCAGCAGTTCCACATCCTGGACAGGAGTAAGTGAAAAACTGTTTTTT	CASSSTSWTGVSEKLFF
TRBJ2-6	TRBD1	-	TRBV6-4	TGTGCCAGCAGACCTGACAGGGCTGGGGCCAACGTCCTGACTTTC	CASRPDRAGANVLTF
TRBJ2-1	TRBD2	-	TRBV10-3	TGTGCCATCAGATCTAGCGGCTCCTACAATGAGCAGTTCTTC	CAIRSSGSYNEQFF
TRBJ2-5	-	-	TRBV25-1	TGTGCCAGCAGTGAATACCCTGACACCCAAGAGACCCAGTACTTC	CASSEYPDTQETQYF
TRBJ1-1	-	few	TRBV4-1	TGCGCCAGCAGCCAGCATGGGGGGGACACTGAAGCTTTCTTT	CASSQHGGDTEAFF
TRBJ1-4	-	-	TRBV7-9	TGTGCCAGCAGCTTATCGGGTGAAAAACTGTTTTTT	CASSLSGEKLFF
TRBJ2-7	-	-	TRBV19	TGTGCCAGTAGTTCGACTAGTCCCAGCGAGCAGTACTTC	CASSSTSPSEQYF
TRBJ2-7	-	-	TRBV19	TGTGCCAGTAGTATCCGAGGCGAGCAGTACTTC	CASSIRGEQYF
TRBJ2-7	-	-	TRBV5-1	TGCGCCAGCAGCTTGGAGGTGACAGACTACGAGCAGTACTTC	CASSLEVTDYEQYF
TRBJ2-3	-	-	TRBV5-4	TGTGCCAGCAGCTTGTCCGGCAGGCCTAAGGATACGCAGTATTTT	CASSLSGRPKDTQYF
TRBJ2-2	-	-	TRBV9	TGTGCCAGCAGCGGGAGGGAATCGAACACCGGGGAGCTGTTTTTT	CASSGRESNTGELFF